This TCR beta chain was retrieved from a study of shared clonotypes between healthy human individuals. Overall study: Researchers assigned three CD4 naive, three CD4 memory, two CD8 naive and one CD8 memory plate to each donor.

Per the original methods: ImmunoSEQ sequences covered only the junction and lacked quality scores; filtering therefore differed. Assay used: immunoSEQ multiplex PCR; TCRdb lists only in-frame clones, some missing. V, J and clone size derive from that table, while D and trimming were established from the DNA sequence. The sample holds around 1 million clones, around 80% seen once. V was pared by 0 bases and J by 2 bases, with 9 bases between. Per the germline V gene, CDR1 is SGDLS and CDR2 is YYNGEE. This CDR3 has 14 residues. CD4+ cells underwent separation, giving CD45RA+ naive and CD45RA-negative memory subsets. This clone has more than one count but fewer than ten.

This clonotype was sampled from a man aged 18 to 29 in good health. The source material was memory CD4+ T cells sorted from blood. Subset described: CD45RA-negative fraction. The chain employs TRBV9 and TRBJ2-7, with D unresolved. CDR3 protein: CASSVGLTAYEQYF. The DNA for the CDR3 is TGTGCCAGCAGCGTAGGGCTAACCGCCTACGAGCAGTACTTC. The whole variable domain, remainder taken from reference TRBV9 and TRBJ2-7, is DSGVTQTPKHLITATGQRVTLRCSPRSGDLSVYWYQQSLDQGLQFLIQYYNGEERAKGNILERFSAQQFPDLHSELNLSSLELGDSALYFCASSVGLTAYEQYFGPGTRLTVT.